These 9 T cell receptor beta chains originate from one sample sequenced in a study of blood T cell repertoires in COVID-19. Measured with immunoSEQ multiplex PCR; TCRdb has only the in-frame clones, and not every one. The table includes approximately 75,000 clones, around 80% detected once. The sequenced material came from peripheral blood. Every receptor here comes from a man aged 50 to 60 with COVID-19, enrolled during active disease.

CDR3: CASSDTPPTGPNQPQHF. In DNA form, the CDR3 reads TGTGCCAGTAGTGACACGCCCCCGACAGGGCCTAATCAGCCCCAGCATTTT. J is TRBJ1-5 and V is TRBV19, with 7 bases fitting TRBD1. CDR3 length: 17 residues. Losses at the gene ends were 5 bases for V and 4 bases for J; bases not matched to a gene: 14. CDR1 and CDR2 (germline): LNHDA, SQIVND (reference sequence). The full variable domain, with the rest looked up from reference TRBV19 and TRBJ1-5, is DGGITQSPKYLFRKEGQNVTLSCEQNLNHDAMYWYRQDPGQGLRLIYYSQIVNDFQKGDIAEGYSVSREKKESFPLTVTSAQKNPTAFYLCASSDTPPTGPNQPQHFGDGTRLSIL.

The CDR3: CSVSGRAGDTQYF. In DNA, the CDR3 is TGCAGCGTGAGCGGGAGGGCCGGAGATACGCAGTATTTT. The genes are TRBV29-1 and TRBJ2-3; 10 positions agree with TRBD2. The junction had 5 bases not matched to a gene; V was cut back by 6 bases and J by 5 bases. Per germline, CDR1 SQVTM and CDR2 ANQGSEA. The CDR3 has 13 residues.

The chain is built from TRBV7-3 and TRBJ2-3; the D gene is possibly TRBD2 (6 bases). In germline, CDR1 is SGHTA, CDR2 FQGTGA. Trimming removed 5 bases at V and 2 bases at J, with 14 bases between. This CDR3 spans 15 amino acids. The CDR3 region has the DNA TGTGCCAGCAGCCGAGCGGGCGGCCTCACAGATACGCAGTATTTT. Translating gives CASSRAGGLTDTQYF.

The chain has TRBV5-6 and TRBJ1-5, with TRBD1 identical over 9 bases. The CDR3 runs to 16 residues. V gave up 1 base and J gave up 6 bases; unmatched junction bases: 8. CDR1 is SGHDT, CDR2 YYEEEE, per germline. The CDR3 DNA reads as TGTGCCAGCAGCTTGTTCCAGGACAGGGGTCGTCAGCCCCAGCATTTT. Its translation is CASSLFQDRGRQPQHF.

The chain carries TRBV13 and TRBJ2-1; 7 nucleotides match TRBD2. Trimming at V came to 5 bases and at J to 2 bases, leaving 12 bases not matched to a gene. Germline lookup yields CDR1 PRHDT and CDR2 FYEKMQ (reference sequence). This CDR3 has 17 residues. CDR3 nucleotides: TGTGCCAGCAGCCCTAGAAGCGGGGAGTTTACCTACAATGAGCAGTTCTTC. Translated, it gives CASSPRSGEFTYNEQFF.

The chain combines TRBV15 with TRBJ1-1; D is possibly TRBD1 (5 bases). The length of the CDR3 is 13 residues. Trimming took off 5 bases at V and 5 bases at J, with 12 bases between the two ends. Germline assignment: CDR1 LNHNV and CDR2 YYDKDF (reference sequence). The CDR3 DNA follows: TGTGCCACCAGCTCAGATCAGGGTACTGAAGCTTTCTTT. It translates to CATSSDQGTEAFF. The complete variable domain, with remaining parts taken from reference TRBV15 and TRBJ1-1, reads DAMVIQNPRYQVTQFGKPVTLSCSQTLNHNVMYWYQQKSSQAPKLLFHYYDKDFNNEADTPDNFQSRRPNTSFCFLDIRSPGLGDTAMYLCATSSDQGTEAFFGQGTRLTVV.

The rearrangement joins TRBV7-3 to TRBJ1-1; 7 bases are a match to TRBD1. After removal of 5 bases from V and 3 bases from J, the junction contained 3 bases not matched to a gene. The CDR3 is 13 residues long. Germline V CDR1 and CDR2: SGHTA, FQGTGA. The CDR3 DNA reads TGTGCCAGCAGCCCCGACAGGGACACTGAAGCTTTCTTT. Residues: CASSPDRDTEAFF.

The V call is TRBV5-1, the J call TRBJ2-2; D is undetermined. With 1 base removed from V and 1 base from J, the gap between germline ends came to 8 bases. Germline CDR1 reads SGHRS; CDR2 reads YFSETQ. The CDR3 consists of 15 residues. Here the CDR3 reads CASSLTDKNTGELFF. CDR3 DNA sequence: TGCGCCAGCAGCTTGACAGACAAGAACACCGGGGAGCTGTTTTTT.

The chain has TRBV28 and TRBJ2-1; 8 bases match TRBD1. CDR1 and CDR2 (germline): MDHEN, SYDVKM. With 6 bases clipped from V and 1 base from J, the junction kept 8 bases outside the gene matches. This CDR3 has 16 amino acids. The CDR3, as DNA: TGTGCCAGCAGCCTTTATGGACAGGGTTCCTACAATGAGCAGTTCTTC. Residues: CASSLYGQGSYNEQFF.